A single sample gave rise to the 17 T cell receptor beta chains below, sequenced in a study of STAT5B mutations in CD4+ large granular lymphocyte leukemia. The protocol was immunoSEQ multiplex PCR, while the TCRdb copy is restricted to in-frame clones and leaves out a portion. The data show roughly 2,000 clones, over 75% seen once. The sequencing sample was made of PBMCs. The receptors here all came from a woman aged 65 to 85 with CD4+ T-cell large granular lymphocyte leukemia.

Here the CDR3 DNA reads TGTGCCTGGAGCCCCTGGGGAGGGAATGGGGCCTTTAACTATGGCTACACCTTC. Residues: CAWSPWGGNGAFNYGYTF. The chain links TRBV30 to TRBJ1-2; tentative D call: TRBD1 (5 bases). CDR1 GTSNPN and CDR2 SVGIG come from the germline V gene (reference sequence). V gave up 3 bases and J gave up 1 base, with 24 bases separating them. CDR3 length: 18 amino acids.

This clone was counted between two and nine times. The chain links TRBV5-1 to TRBJ2-5; 9 bases agree with TRBD1. The ends lost 5 bases at V and 5 bases at J; junction bases unmatched: 10. This CDR3 region has 15 residues. Germline assignment: CDR1 SGHRS and CDR2 YFSETQ. The CDR3 region has the DNA TGCGCCAGCAGTACCGGGACAGGGACGGGGGAGACCCAGTACTTC. Translating gives CASSTGTGTGETQYF.

This chain links TRBV9 with TRBJ1-1, with a weak D call TRBD1 (5 bases). Trimming took off 0 bases at V and 5 bases at J, with 14 bases between the two ends. The CDR3 totals 15 residues. Germline lookup yields CDR1 SGDLS and CDR2 YYNGEE. The CDR3 is CASSVGPGRGTEAFF. The CDR3 DNA reads as TGTGCCAGCAGCGTAGGGCCGGGGAGGGGAACTGAAGCTTTCTTT.

The chain recombines TRBV6-1 with TRBJ2-1; TRBD2 matches 8 bases. CDR1 is MNHNS and CDR2 is SASEGT in the germline V gene. The CDR3 loop spans 14 amino acids. Losses at the gene ends were 1 base for V and 7 bases for J; bases not matched to a gene: 3. CDR3 in DNA: TGTGCCAGCAGTGAAGTAGCGGGGTATAATGAGCAGTTCTTC. Its protein is CASSEVAGYNEQFF.

This chain links TRBV5-1 with TRBJ2-1; 8 positions agree with TRBD1. V shed 4 bases, J shed 6 bases, and the junction held 9 bases outside the gene matches. CDR3 length equals 15 residues. Germline values: CDR1 SGHRS, CDR2 YFSETQ. As DNA, the CDR3 is TGCGCCAGCAGCATACAGGGGGTGCATATCAATGAGCAGTTCTTC. As protein: CASSIQGVHINEQFF.

The chain joins TRBV7-2 to TRBJ1-4; 7 bases fit TRBD1. Trimming removed 5 bases from V and 5 bases from J; junction bases left unmatched: 8. In germline, CDR1 is SGHTA, CDR2 FQGNSA. The CDR3 spans 15 residues. CDR3 loop: CASSPGTAENEKLFF. The CDR3 DNA reads as TGTGCCAGCAGCCCAGGGACAGCTGAGAATGAAAAACTGTTTTTT.

This clone showed up just once. This chain joins TRBV18 and TRBJ2-5, with 10 positions matching TRBD1. The CDR3 has 19 residues. V shed 1 base, J shed 5 bases, and the junction held 16 bases outside the gene matches. CDR1 and CDR2 (germline): KGHSH, LQKENI. CDR3 sequence: CASSPLTLGQGNSAETQYF. CDR3 DNA: TGTGCCAGCTCACCACTCACCCTGGGACAGGGGAATTCCGCTGAGACCCAGTACTTC.

V is TRBV5-4 and J is TRBJ2-3; 10 bases are shared with TRBD2. With 4 bases clipped from V and 3 bases from J, the junction kept 5 bases outside the gene matches. CDR3 size: 15 residues. CDR1 and CDR2 from the germline V gene are SGHNT and YYREEE (reference sequence). CDR3 in amino acids: CASSTPGLATDTQYF. Here the CDR3 DNA reads TGTGCCAGCAGCACCCCGGGACTAGCGACAGATACGCAGTATTTT.

In the case of this clone: The junction differs from germline at one of its ends, possibly a read error. The rearrangement links TRBV2 to TRBJ2-5; TRBD1 matches 11 bases. The CDR3 length is 12 residues. The germline V gene has CDR1 SNHLY and CDR2 FYNNEI. The CDR3 bases are TGTGCCAGCAGTGAAATCGGGACAGGGGGGCACTTC. This codes for CASSEIGTGGHF.

The chain is built from TRBV7-3 and TRBJ2-1, with 9 bases aligning to TRBD2. The CDR3 is 15 residues long. Unmatched junction bases numbered 8, after V lost 8 bases and J lost 3 bases. Germline V gene lookup returns CDR1 SGHTA and CDR2 FQGTGA. The CDR3 reads CASCSLAGVYNEQFF. The CDR3 DNA sequence: TGTGCCAGCTGCTCTTTAGCGGGGGTCTACAATGAGCAGTTCTTC.

The chain carries TRBV9 and TRBJ2-3; tentative D call: TRBD2 (5 bases). Germline V gene sequence: CDR1 SGDLS, CDR2 YYNGEE. The V end lost 3 bases, the J end lost 4 bases, and 12 bases lay between the germline ends. This CDR3 has 14 amino acids. The CDR3 sequence is CASSAGIGADTQYF. Here the CDR3 DNA reads TGTGCCAGCAGCGCCGGGATTGGCGCAGATACGCAGTATTTT.

The J gene is TRBJ2-2, the V gene TRBV5-1, with 9 bases fitting TRBD1. Germline V lookup: CDR1 SGHRS, CDR2 YFSETQ. J was trimmed by 5 bases and V by 0 bases; bases with no gene match: 2. This CDR3 comprises 15 residues. The CDR3 DNA reads as TGCGCCAGCAGCTTGGAGGACAGGGGAACCGGGGAGCTGTTTTTT. Translating gives CASSLEDRGTGELFF.

This chain links TRBV18 with TRBJ1-1; tentatively, D is TRBD1 (5 bases). Trimming cost V 1 base and J 3 bases, with 6 bases left between them. The CDR3 has 13 residues. Germline V lookup: CDR1 KGHSH, CDR2 LQKENI. CDR3 protein: CASSPQQDTEAFF. DNA of the CDR3: TGTGCCAGCTCACCACAACAGGACACTGAAGCTTTCTTT. Variable domain in full (rest from reference TRBV18 and TRBJ1-1): NAGVMQNPRHLVRRRGQEARLRCSPMKGHSHVYWYRQLPEEGLKFMVYLQKENIIDESGMPKERFSAEFPKEGPSILRIQQVVRGDSAAYFCASSPQQDTEAFFGQGTRLTVV.

The V gene is TRBV4-1, the J gene TRBJ2-3, with 11 bases lining up with TRBD1. V shed 0 bases, J shed 3 bases, and the junction held 8 bases outside the gene matches. CDR1 is MGHRA, CDR2 YSYEKL, per germline. The CDR3 length is 18 residues. For the CDR3, the DNA is TGCGCCAGCAGCCAAGAACGAGGACAGGGGGCGCGGACAGATACGCAGTATTTT. This translates into CASSQERGQGARTDTQYF.

The chain couples TRBV2 to TRBJ2-3; 13 bases match TRBD2. The CDR3 sequence is 15 residues long. Germline V lookup: CDR1 SNHLY, CDR2 FYNNEI. V trimming: 5 bases; J trimming: 4 bases; junction bases outside the gene matches: 3. The CDR3 loop reads CASSPTSGGSDTQYF. Written as DNA, the CDR3 is TGTGCCAGCAGTCCGACTAGCGGGGGGTCAGATACGCAGTATTTT.

V and J are TRBV7-2 and TRBJ2-2; no clear D. Looked up from germline, CDR1 is SGHTA and CDR2 is FQGNSA. The V and J ends lost 4 bases and 6 bases respectively, with 6 bases between them. This CDR3 spans 12 amino acids. The CDR3 reads CASSSGAGELFF. CDR3 DNA sequence: TGTGCCAGCAGCTCTGGAGCCGGGGAGCTGTTTTTT.

V gene TRBV30 combines with J gene TRBJ2-5; 8 bases are a match to TRBD2. The CDR3 covers 15 residues. Trimming cost V 1 base and J 4 bases; bases outside gene matches: 8. CDR1 is GTSNPN and CDR2 is SVGIG in the germline V gene (reference sequence). The CDR3 loop is CAWSDPRGGRETQYF. In nucleotides, the CDR3 is TGTGCCTGGAGTGACCCCCGGGGGGGCAGAGAGACCCAGTACTTC.